This T cell receptor (beta chain) was identified during a study of blood T cells in healthy people across ages. With a J-beta primer mix and a sample-barcoded 5' primer, a second PCR ran about 6 to 11 cycles. Each of the cDNA molecules was tagged by a template-switch adaptor with 12 random nucleotides. Each CDR3 protein is one row after TCRdb ran MiXCR on the 5' RACE reads. The data show approximately 900,000 distinct CDR3 sequences, under 35% seen once. The donors, healthy Caucasians from Russia, were aged roughly 6 to 90. Researchers isolated at least 7 million PBMCs per sample. The CDR3 has 15 residues. Germline loops: CDR1 MNHEY, CDR2 SVGAGI. The V segment lost 6 bases and the J segment 4 bases; nucleotides outside the gene matches: 11. A remark on this clonotype: The antigen is not known.

Findings and limits, study-wide: Diversity figures based on one million T cells were deemed too low.

The sample was also reused in another study, on T cells of mothers and their children.

The clonotype originates from a woman aged 40 to 50 in good health. Source material: blood. The J gene is TRBJ1-2, the V gene TRBV6-5; 7 bases line up with TRBD1. CDR3 amino acids: CASSPPTGRGYGYTF. CDR3 bases: TGTGCCAGCAGCCCCCCGACAGGGAGGGGCTATGGCTACACCTTC.